This T cell receptor (beta chain) is from a study of blood T cell repertoires in COVID-19. This CDR3 is 15 amino acids long. Germline values: CDR1 SGHVS, CDR2 FQNEAQ. The germline V and J ends were trimmed by 1 base and 2 bases, with 10 bases remaining between them. Per the original data handling: Reference gene primer amplification gave estimated nucleated cell counts. Method: immunoSEQ multiplex PCR; TCRdb's copy keeps in-frame clones and lacks some. The D gene and trimming were derived from the DNA, and the V and J assignments and clone size from that table. The table has fewer than 500,000 clones, around 84% seen once.

Sequencing was performed on peripheral blood. This TCR came from a human donor with acute or convalescent COVID-19. The donor label of this sample is uncertain. The chain employs TRBV7-8 and TRBJ2-3, with a possible D match to TRBD1 (5 bases). Written as DNA, the CDR3 is TGTGCCAGCAGCTTAGTGGGGCAGACCACAGATACGCAGTATTTT. This sequence encodes CASSLVGQTTDTQYF.